This passage covers 19 T cell receptor beta chains from one sample sequenced in a study of technical replicates of blood from a handful of donors. The method was immunoSEQ multiplex PCR; TCRdb's version includes in-frame clones alone and lacks a portion of them. The profile shows more than 65,000 clones, 96% of them singletons. Sequenced sample: T cells isolated from PBMCs. The receptor source for this set is a human donor in good health.

The gene calls are TRBV9 and TRBJ2-7; weak D call: TRBD2 (5 bases). Trimming took off 0 bases at V and 6 bases at J, with 16 bases between the two ends. The CDR3 sequence is 15 residues long. The V gene's germline CDR1 is SGDLS and CDR2 YYNGEE. As DNA, the CDR3 is TGTGCCAGCAGCGTAGGGCCGGGAAGCAGCGGCGAGCAGTACTTC. Translation gives CASSVGPGSSGEQYF.

The V gene is TRBV28, the J gene TRBJ2-1; a possible D gene is TRBD1 (6 bases). The CDR3 extends over 13 amino acids. V was pared by 7 bases and J by 5 bases, with 12 bases between. Germline V gives CDR1 MDHEN, CDR2 SYDVKM. The CDR3 nucleotides read TGTGCCAGCAAAACAGGGTACAACAATGAGCAGTTCTTC. Its translation: CASKTGYNNEQFF.

A note on this clone: Additional DNA sequences in this sample encode the identical CDR3. The V call is TRBV27, the J call TRBJ1-3; the match to TRBD1 covers 8 bases. The CDR3 extends over 14 amino acids. J gave up 4 bases and V 2 bases, and 1 base lay outside the gene matches. Germline loops: CDR1 MNHEY, CDR2 SMNVEV (reference sequence). CDR3 coding DNA: TGTGCCAGCAGTTTAGGACAGGGAGGAAACACCATATATTTT. Its translation is CASSLGQGGNTIYF.

The rearrangement joins TRBV18 to TRBJ1-3; 9 positions agree with TRBD1. The CDR3 is 14 residues long. Per germline, CDR1 KGHSH and CDR2 LQKENI. J lost 6 bases, V lost 3 bases, and 3 bases had no gene match. In nucleotides, the CDR3 is TGTGCCAGCTCACCGGGACAGGGCCTAAACACCATATATTTT. This translates into CASSPGQGLNTIYF.

This chain uses TRBV5-4 with TRBJ2-3; D is undetermined. The CDR3 length is 13 residues. The V gene lost 3 bases and the J gene lost 6 bases, with 11 bases spanning the gap. Germline V CDR1 and CDR2: SGHNT, YYREEE (reference sequence). CDR3 nucleotide sequence: TGTGCCAGCAGCTCTGGCATTGGTGATACGCAGTATTTT. Encoded protein: CASSSGIGDTQYF.

The chain carries TRBV5-8 and TRBJ1-2, with 8 nucleotides matching TRBD1. Trimming at V came to 0 bases and at J to 0 bases, leaving 4 bases not matched to a gene. Per germline, CDR1 SGHTS and CDR2 YDEGEE. This CDR3 has 16 amino acids. The CDR3, as DNA: TGTGCCAGCAGCTTGGGGTGGACAGGGTCTAACTATGGCTACACCTTC. Translating gives CASSLGWTGSNYGYTF.

CDR3 sequence (DNA): TGCGCCAGCAGCCTTGACAGGGAGAGAAATCAGCCCCAGCATTTT. Residues: CASSLDRERNQPQHF. The rearrangement joins TRBV4-1 to TRBJ1-5; 7 nucleotides line up with TRBD1. With V trimmed by 4 bases and J by 4 bases, 7 bases remained unmatched. The CDR3 is made up of 15 amino acids. Germline CDR1 reads MGHRA; CDR2 reads YSYEKL.

V gene TRBV6-5 combines with J gene TRBJ2-2, with D possibly matching TRBD1 (5 bases). CDR1 is MNHEY and CDR2 is SVGAGI in the germline V gene. This CDR3 is 14 amino acids long. V lost 5 bases and J lost 5, with 12 bases in between. CDR3 bases: TGTGCCAGCAGTCCCCGACCAGGGACCGGGGAGCTGTTTTTT. This gives the protein CASSPRPGTGELFF.

This clone was detected once. The chain links TRBV13 to TRBJ2-3; D may be TRBD2 (6 bases). Trimming removed 5 bases at V and 2 bases at J, with 17 bases between. The CDR3 spans 16 residues. Germline loops: CDR1 PRHDT, CDR2 FYEKMQ (reference sequence). The CDR3 DNA reads as TGTGCCAGCAGCCGAAGACTAGGGCTCTTCACAGATACGCAGTATTTT. The encoded protein is CASSRRLGLFTDTQYF.

The sample holds one count of this clone. The chain recombines TRBV5-6 with TRBJ1-5; 9 positions agree with TRBD1. The CDR3 loop spans 14 amino acids. With 4 bases clipped from V and 6 bases from J, the junction kept 5 bases outside the gene matches. The germline V gene has CDR1 SGHDT and CDR2 YYEEEE. CDR3: CASSLDRGSQPQHF. CDR3 nucleotide sequence: TGTGCCAGCAGCCTAGACAGGGGGAGTCAGCCCCAGCATTTT.

J is TRBJ1-3 and V is TRBV19; unclear D gene. CDR3 size: 14 residues. CDR1 is LNHDA and CDR2 is SQIVND in the germline V gene (reference sequence). The germline V and J ends were trimmed by 9 bases and 0 bases, with 12 bases remaining between them. DNA for the CDR3: TGTGCCAGCGCCTCAGTCCTCTCTGGAAACACCATATATTTT. Its translation: CASASVLSGNTIYF.

The chain links TRBV11-2 to TRBJ2-5, with 9 nucleotides matching TRBD2. V lost 4 bases, J lost 4 bases, and 4 bases stayed unmatched. In germline, CDR1 is SGHAT, CDR2 FQNNGV. CDR3 length: 14 residues. CDR3 DNA: TGTGCCAGCAGCTCCTTAGCGGGAGCAGAGACCCAGTACTTC. Its translation: CASSSLAGAETQYF.

The chain carries TRBV28 and TRBJ2-7; weak D call: TRBD1 (6 bases). The CDR3 totals 15 residues. V lost 3 bases to trimming and J lost 6 bases, with 18 bases between them. The V gene's germline CDR1 is MDHEN and CDR2 SYDVKM. For the CDR3, the DNA is TGTGCCAGCAGTTTTTCCGGGACAATCCCCCTCGAGCAGTACTTC. Its protein is CASSFSGTIPLEQYF. The variable domain in full, with the rest retrieved from reference TRBV28 and TRBJ2-7, is DVKVTQSSRYLVKRTGEKVFLECVQDMDHENMFWYRQDPGLGLRLIYFSYDVKMKEKGDIPEGYSVSREKKERFSLILESASTNQTSMYLCASSFSGTIPLEQYFGPGTRLTVT.

V usage is TRBV7-2 and J usage is TRBJ2-7; TRBD1 is a possible D gene (6 bases). V was shortened by 4 bases and J by 3 bases, with 10 bases between the two germline ends. Germline CDR1 reads SGHTA; CDR2 reads FQGNSA. CDR3 size: 13 residues. The CDR3 spells CASSWYRDYEQYF. The CDR3 DNA reads as TGTGCCAGCAGCTGGTACAGGGACTACGAGCAGTACTTC.

The V call is TRBV6-6, the J call TRBJ2-5, with D hard to call. Trimming left V 2 bases short and J 1 base short, with 5 bases between. Germline CDR1 is MNHNY and CDR2 is SVGAGI (reference sequence). The CDR3 has 13 residues. DNA for the CDR3: TGTGCCAGCAGTTACCAGCGCCAAGAGACCCAGTACTTC. It is translated as CASSYQRQETQYF.

V is TRBV29-1 and J is TRBJ1-5, with 7 bases aligning to TRBD1. Losses at the gene ends were 2 bases for V and 4 bases for J; bases not matched to a gene: 2. The CDR3 is 13 residues long. CDR1 and CDR2 from the germline V gene are SQVTM and ANQGSEA. CDR3 sequence: CSVETGVNQPQHF. The CDR3 DNA is TGCAGCGTTGAAACAGGGGTTAATCAGCCCCAGCATTTT.

The chain joins TRBV19 to TRBJ1-1, with D maybe TRBD1 (6 bases). V lost 1 base and J lost 4, with 13 bases in between. The CDR3 length is 15 residues. Germline CDR1 reads LNHDA; CDR2 reads SQIVND (reference sequence). CDR3 residues: CASSIVGAGATEAFF. CDR3 sequence (DNA): TGTGCCAGTAGTATAGTGGGGGCAGGGGCCACTGAAGCTTTCTTT.

The CDR3 region has the DNA TGTGCCAGCAGCTCTTATAGCAATCAGCCCCAGCATTTT. Translated, it gives CASSSYSNQPQHF. The chain recombines TRBV6-5 with TRBJ1-5; D unresolved. V lost 6 bases and J lost 0, with 6 bases in between. Germline CDR1 MNHEY, CDR2 SVGAGI. The CDR3 runs to 13 residues.

The chain couples TRBV28 to TRBJ2-1, with 10 bases aligning to TRBD1. Germline assignment: CDR1 MDHEN and CDR2 SYDVKM. The CDR3 spans 16 residues. V lost 6 bases and J lost 3; bases outside the gene matches: 8. The CDR3 DNA reads as TGTGCCAGCAGGGGACAGGGGCCAAACATCTACAATGAGCAGTTCTTC. Protein sequence: CASRGQGPNIYNEQFF.